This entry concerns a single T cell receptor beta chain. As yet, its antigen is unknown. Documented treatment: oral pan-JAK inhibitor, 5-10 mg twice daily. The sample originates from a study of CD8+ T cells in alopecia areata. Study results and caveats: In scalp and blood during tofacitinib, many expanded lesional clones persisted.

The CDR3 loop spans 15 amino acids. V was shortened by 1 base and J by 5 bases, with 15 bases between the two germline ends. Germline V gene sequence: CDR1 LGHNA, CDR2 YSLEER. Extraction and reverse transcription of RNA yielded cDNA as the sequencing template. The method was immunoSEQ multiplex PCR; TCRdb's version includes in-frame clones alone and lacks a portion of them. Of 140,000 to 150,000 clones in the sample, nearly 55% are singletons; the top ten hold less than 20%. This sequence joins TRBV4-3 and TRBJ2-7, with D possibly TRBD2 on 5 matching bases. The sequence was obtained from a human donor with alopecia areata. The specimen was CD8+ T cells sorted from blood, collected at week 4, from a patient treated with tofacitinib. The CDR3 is CASSQGTGIPNEQYF. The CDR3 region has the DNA TGCGCCAGCAGCCAAGGAACCGGGATCCCGAACGAGCAGTACTTC.